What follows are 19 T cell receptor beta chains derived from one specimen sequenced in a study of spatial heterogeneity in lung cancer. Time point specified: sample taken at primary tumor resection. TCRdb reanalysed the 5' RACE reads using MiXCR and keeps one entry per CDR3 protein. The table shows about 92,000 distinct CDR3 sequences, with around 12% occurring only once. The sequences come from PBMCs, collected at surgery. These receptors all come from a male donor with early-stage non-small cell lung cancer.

The chain's CDR3 is CASSAVLGASGTGANVLTF. The DNA for the CDR3 is TGTGCCAGCAGCGCGGTTCTGGGGGCTAGCGGGACTGGGGCCAACGTCCTGACTTTC. V gene TRBV9 combines with J gene TRBJ2-6; 9 bases align to TRBD2. The CDR3 contains 19 residues. Germline assignment: CDR1 SGDLS and CDR2 YYNGEE. The V gene end was trimmed by 3 bases and the J gene end by 2 bases; junction bases not matched to a gene: 12.

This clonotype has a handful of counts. CDR3 loop: CASSLLVNTEAFF. The CDR3 DNA reads TGTGCCAGCAGCCTCCTAGTAAACACTGAAGCTTTCTTT. The V call is TRBV7-9, the J call TRBJ1-1; D is ambiguous. There are 13 residues in the CDR3. V was cut by 5 bases and J by 2 bases, with 9 bases left in between. In germline, CDR1 is SEHNR, CDR2 FQNEAQ (reference sequence).

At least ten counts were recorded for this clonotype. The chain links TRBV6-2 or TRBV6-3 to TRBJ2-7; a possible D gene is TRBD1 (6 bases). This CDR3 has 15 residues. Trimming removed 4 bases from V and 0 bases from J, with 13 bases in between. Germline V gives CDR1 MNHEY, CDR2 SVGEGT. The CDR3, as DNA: TGTGCCAGCAGTTCCCAGGGGTCCAGCTCCTACGAGCAGTACTTC. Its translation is CASSSQGSSSYEQYF.

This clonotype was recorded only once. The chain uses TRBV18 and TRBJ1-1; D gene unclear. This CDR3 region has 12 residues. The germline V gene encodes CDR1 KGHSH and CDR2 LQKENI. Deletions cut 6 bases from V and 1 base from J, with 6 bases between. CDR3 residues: CASSIWNTEAFF. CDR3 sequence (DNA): TGTGCCAGCTCTATCTGGAACACTGAAGCTTTCTTT.

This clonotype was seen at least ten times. CDR3 in DNA: TGCGCCAGCAGCTTGGGGGAGTCTGGAAACACCATATATTTT. Its translation is CASSLGESGNTIYF. The chain joins TRBV5-1 to TRBJ1-3; D unresolved. This CDR3 spans 14 amino acids. CDR1 and CDR2 from the germline V gene are SGHRS and YFSETQ. The V end lost 0 bases, the J end lost 1 base, and 5 bases lay between the germline ends. The complete variable domain, with remaining parts taken from reference TRBV5-1 and TRBJ1-3, reads KAGVTQTPRYLIKTRGQQVTLSCSPISGHRSVSWYQQTPGQGLQFLFEYFSETQRNKGNFPGRFSGRQFSNSRSEMNVSTLELGDSALYLCASSLGESGNTIYFGEGSWLTVV.

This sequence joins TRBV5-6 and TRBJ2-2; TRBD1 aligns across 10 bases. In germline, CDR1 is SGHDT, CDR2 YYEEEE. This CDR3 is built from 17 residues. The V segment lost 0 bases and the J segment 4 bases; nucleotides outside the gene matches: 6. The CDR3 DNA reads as TGTGCCAGCAGCTTGGTAATGGGACAGGGGACCACCGGGGAGCTGTTTTTT. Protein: CASSLVMGQGTTGELFF.

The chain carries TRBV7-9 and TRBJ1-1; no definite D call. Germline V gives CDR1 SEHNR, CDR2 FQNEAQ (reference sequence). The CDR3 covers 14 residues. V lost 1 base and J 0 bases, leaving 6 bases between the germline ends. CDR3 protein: CASSLGPLNTEAFF. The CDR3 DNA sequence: TGTGCCAGCAGCTTAGGCCCGTTGAACACTGAAGCTTTCTTT.

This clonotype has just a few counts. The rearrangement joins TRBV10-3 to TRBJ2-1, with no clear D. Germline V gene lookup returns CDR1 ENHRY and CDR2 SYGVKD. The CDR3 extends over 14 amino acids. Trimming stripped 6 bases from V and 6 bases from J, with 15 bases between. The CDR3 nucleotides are TGTGCCATCAGCGACTCCCAGATACCCAATGAGCAGTTCTTC. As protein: CAISDSQIPNEQFF.

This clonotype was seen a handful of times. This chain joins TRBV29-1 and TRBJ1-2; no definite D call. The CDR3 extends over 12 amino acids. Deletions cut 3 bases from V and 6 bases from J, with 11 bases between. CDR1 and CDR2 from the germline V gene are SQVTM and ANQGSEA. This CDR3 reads CSVDPRGDGYTF. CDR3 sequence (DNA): TGCAGCGTTGACCCCCGGGGAGATGGCTACACCTTC.

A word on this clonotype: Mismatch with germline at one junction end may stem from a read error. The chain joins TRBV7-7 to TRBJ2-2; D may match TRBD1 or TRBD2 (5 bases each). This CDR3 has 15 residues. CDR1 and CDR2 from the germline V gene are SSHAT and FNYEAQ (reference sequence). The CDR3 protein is CASSLGQGVPGELFF. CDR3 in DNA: TGTGCTAGCAGCTTGGGGCAGGGAGTTCCCGGGGAGCTGTTTTTT.

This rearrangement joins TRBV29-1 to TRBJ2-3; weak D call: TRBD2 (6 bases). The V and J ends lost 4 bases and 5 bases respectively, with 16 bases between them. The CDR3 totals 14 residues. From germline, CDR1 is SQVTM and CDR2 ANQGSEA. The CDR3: CSVAGDGGVDTQYF. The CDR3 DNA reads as TGCAGCGTTGCCGGCGACGGAGGGGTAGATACGCAGTATTTT.

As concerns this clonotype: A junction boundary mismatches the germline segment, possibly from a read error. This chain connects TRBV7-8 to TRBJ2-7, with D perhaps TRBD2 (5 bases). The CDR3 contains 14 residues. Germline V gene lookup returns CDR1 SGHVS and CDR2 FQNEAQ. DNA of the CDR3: TGTGCCAGCAGCCTAAGCGGCGATCACTACGAGCCGTACTTC. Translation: CASSLSGDHYEPYF.

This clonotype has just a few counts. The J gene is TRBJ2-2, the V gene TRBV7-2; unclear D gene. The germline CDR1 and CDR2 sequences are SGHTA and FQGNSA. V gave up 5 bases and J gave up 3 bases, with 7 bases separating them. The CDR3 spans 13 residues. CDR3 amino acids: CASSPPYTGELFF. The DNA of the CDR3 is TGTGCCAGCAGCCCCCCCTACACCGGGGAGCTGTTTTTT. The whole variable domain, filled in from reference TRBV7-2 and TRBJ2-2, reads GAGVSQSPSNKVTEKGKDVELRCDPISGHTALYWYRQSLGQGLEFLIYFQGNSAPDKSGLPSDRFSAERTGGSVSTLTIQRTQQEDSAVYLCASSPPYTGELFFGEGSRLTVL.

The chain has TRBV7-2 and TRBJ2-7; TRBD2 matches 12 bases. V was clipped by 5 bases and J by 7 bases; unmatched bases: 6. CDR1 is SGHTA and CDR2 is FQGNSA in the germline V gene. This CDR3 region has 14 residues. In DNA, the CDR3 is TGTGCCAGCAGCAGGACTAGCGGGATGGTAGAGCAGTACTTC. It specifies CASSRTSGMVEQYF.

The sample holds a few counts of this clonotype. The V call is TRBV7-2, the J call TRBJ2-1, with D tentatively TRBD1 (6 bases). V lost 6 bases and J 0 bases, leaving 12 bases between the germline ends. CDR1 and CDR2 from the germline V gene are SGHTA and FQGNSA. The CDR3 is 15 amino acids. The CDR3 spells CASRTQGGSYNEQFF. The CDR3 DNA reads TGTGCCAGCAGAACACAGGGCGGCTCCTACAATGAGCAGTTCTTC.

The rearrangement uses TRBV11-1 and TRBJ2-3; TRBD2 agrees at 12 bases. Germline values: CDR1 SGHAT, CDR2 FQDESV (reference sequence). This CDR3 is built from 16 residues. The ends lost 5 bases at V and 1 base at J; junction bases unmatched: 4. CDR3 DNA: TGTGCCAGCAGCCACAGGACTAGCGGGGGCACAGATACGCAGTATTTT. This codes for CASSHRTSGGTDTQYF.

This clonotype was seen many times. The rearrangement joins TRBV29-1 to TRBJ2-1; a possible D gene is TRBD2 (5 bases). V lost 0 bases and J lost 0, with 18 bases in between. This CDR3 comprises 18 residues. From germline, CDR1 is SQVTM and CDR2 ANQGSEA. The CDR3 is CSVEDGAVLISSYNEQFF. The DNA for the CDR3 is TGCAGCGTTGAAGACGGAGCGGTCCTGATAAGCTCCTACAATGAGCAGTTCTTC.

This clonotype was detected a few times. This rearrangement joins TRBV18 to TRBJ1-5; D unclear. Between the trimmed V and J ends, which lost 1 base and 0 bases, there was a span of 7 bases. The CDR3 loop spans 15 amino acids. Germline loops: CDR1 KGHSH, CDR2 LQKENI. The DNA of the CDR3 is TGTGCCAGCTCACCACGGCCAGATAGCAATCAGCCCCAGCATTTT. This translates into CASSPRPDSNQPQHF.

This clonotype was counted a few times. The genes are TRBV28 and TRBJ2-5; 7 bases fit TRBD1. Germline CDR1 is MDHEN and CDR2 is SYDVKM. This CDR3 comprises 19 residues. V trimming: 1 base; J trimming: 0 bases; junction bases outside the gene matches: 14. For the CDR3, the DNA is TGTGCCAGCAGTTTATCCACCGACGGGGCGACAGGGAACCAAGAGACCCAGTACTTC. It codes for CASSLSTDGATGNQETQYF. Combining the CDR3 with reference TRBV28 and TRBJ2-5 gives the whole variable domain DVKVTQSSRYLVKRTGEKVFLECVQDMDHENMFWYRQDPGLGLRLIYFSYDVKMKEKGDIPEGYSVSREKKERFSLILESASTNQTSMYLCASSLSTDGATGNQETQYFGPGTRLLVL.